This TCR beta chain appears in the sequencing data of a study of lymphopenia after photon versus proton radiotherapy (dated 2019 in TCRdb). About the study as a whole: Photon and proton radiation therapy were compared by the study for their immunological effects in patients with gastrointestinal tumors who developed high-grade lymphopenia. A cohort of about 22 patients with gastrointestinal tumors who received either photon or proton therapy and subsequently developed lymphopenia was included. The goal of the study was to describe how the two radiation modalities differ in their effects on the immune system. What the work shows at the level of the full study, not this receptor alone: During treatment, patients who received proton therapy stayed relatively stable, whereas patients who received photon therapy lost naive T cells and TCR diversity and gained effector/memory populations. Among patients across the cohort who died, overall survival time showed an inverse correlation with a larger post-nadir drop in TCR diversity. After the lymphocyte count nadir, oligoclonal expansion, especially of CD8+ Temra cells, was observed in photon-treated repertoires, and the drop in diversity was driven by this expansion. The survival association was assessed only in patients who died, and better survival with proton therapy was presented by the authors as a possibility rather than a demonstrated result.

Details on this clone: Its specific antigen is unknown. Nothing much larger sits one base from this clone, and base qualities are not available.

Library preparation employed the immunoSEQ multiplex PCR assay. Alongside multiparametric flow cytometry, deep sequencing of rearranged TCR beta loci was used to profile the T cell repertoires. TCRdb limited this immuneACCESS table to in-frame rearrangements with V and J called. A share of clones is missing; checked studies link under half to unresolved V genes, and the rest is unexplained. The sample data list 150,000 or so clones, and approximately 91% of these were observed just once. The ten biggest clones cover roughly 4.7% of the sample. The junction shows trimming of 3 bases on V and 6 bases on J, and the gene matches do not reach 8 bases of it. The CDR3 covers 14 residues, taking in both the cysteine and the phenylalanine. The sequence is cut down to CDR3 DNA, 42 bases in frame from base 1. Sequences SGHDT (CDR1) and YYEEEE (CDR2) are obtained from the germline V gene.

The sequenced sample was peripheral blood, obtained from a patient treated with photon-based radiotherapy. The sequence links TRBV5-6 to TRBJ1-2, with 7 junctional bases fitting TRBD1. This receptor was identified in a man in his forties or fifties with gastric cancer. In nucleotides, the sequence is TGTGCCAGCAGCTCCGACAGGGAGCCTCATGGCTACACCTTC. Translated, it reads CASSSDREPHGYTF.